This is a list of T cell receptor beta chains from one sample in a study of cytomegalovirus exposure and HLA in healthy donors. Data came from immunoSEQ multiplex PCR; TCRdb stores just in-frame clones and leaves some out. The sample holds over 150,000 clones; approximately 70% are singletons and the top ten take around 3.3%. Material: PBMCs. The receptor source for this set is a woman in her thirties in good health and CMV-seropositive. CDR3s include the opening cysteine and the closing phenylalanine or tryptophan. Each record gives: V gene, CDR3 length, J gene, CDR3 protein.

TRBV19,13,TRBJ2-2,CASSKVLRGELFF
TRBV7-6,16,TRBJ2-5,CASSQRTGGRQETQYF
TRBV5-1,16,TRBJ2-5,CASSLGILAGEETQYF
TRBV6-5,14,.,CASSFTSGSYEQYF
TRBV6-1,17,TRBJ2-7,CASSEFFLGGLAQEQYF
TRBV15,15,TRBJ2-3,CATSRVSQGADTQYF
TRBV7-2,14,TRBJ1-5,CASSSGQINQPQHF
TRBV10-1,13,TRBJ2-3,CASSVYFTDTQYF
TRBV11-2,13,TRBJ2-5,CASSLEEGETQYF
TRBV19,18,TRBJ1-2,CASSMIFRSEQANYGYTF
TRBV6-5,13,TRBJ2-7,CASVSPRTYEQYF
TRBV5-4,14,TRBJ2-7,CASSPEAGSYEQYF
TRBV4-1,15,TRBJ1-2,CASSRSAAGNYGYTF
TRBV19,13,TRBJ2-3,CASATGRAGTQYF
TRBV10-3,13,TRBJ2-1,CAIGLASNNEQFF
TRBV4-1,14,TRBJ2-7,CASSQDSTVYEQYF
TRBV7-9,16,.,CASSLEAGPSSYEQYF
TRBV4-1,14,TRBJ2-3,CASGLAGGRETQYF
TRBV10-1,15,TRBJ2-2,CASSESVENTGELFF
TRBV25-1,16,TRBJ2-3,CASSDFGGSSTDTQYF
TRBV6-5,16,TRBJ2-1,CASSYSKDRGYNEQFF
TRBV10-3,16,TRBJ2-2,CATRALGGTNTGELFF
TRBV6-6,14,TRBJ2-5,CASSYLTGQETQYF
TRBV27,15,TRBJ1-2,CASSMGDGSVYGYTF
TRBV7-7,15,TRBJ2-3,CASSFSVSSTDTQYF
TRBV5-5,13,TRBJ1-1,CASSLGGNTEAFF
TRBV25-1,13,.,CASTLAGGSEQYF
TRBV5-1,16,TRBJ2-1,CASSWGLAGVGNEQFF
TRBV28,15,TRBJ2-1,CASTVAGAGYNEQFF
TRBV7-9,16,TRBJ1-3,CSSSLYGTGSGNTIYF
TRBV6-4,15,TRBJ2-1,CASSGLAGAYNEQFF
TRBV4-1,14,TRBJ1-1,CASSQGTPGSEAFF
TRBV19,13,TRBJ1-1,CASSISGNTEAFF
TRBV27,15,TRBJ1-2,CASSPTPFPGDGYTF
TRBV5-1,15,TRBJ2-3,CASSPDRGMRNTQYF
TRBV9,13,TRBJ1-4,CASSVALDEKLFF
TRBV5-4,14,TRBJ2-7,CATSSGPNSYEQYF
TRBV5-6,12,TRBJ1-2,CASSFSNYGYTF
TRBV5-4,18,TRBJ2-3,CASRKGLAGLSSTDTQYF
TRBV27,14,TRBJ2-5,CATRDRLLQETQYF
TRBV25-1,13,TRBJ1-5,CASSESGGQPQHF
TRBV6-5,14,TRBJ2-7,CASSRTTGGYEQYF
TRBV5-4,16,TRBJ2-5,CASSKPGQGGVETQYF
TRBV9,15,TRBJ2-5,CASSARTDYQETQYF
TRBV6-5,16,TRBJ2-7,CASSSSGRRSSYEQYF
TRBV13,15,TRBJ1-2,CASSPTQGANYGYTF
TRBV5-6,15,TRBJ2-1,CASRIRTSGSNEQFF
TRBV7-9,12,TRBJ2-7,CSSSPGPYEQYF
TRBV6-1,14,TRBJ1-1,CASERRQGGTEAFF
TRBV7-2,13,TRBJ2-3,CASSLVRRDPQYF
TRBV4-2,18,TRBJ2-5,CASSQPTGAGGPIETQYF
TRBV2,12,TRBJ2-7,CASSYRGYEQYF
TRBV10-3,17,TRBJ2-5,CAISEREGKTSGREQYF
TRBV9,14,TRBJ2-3,CASSLDSFADTQYF